One and the same sample provided the 16 T cell receptor beta chains below, sequenced in a study of CD8+CD57+ T cells in acquired aplastic anemia. All sequencing subjects had displayed CD8+CD57+ cell expansion on flow cytometry. Researchers used genomic DNA as the template to profile TCR beta VDJ and CDR3. In TCRdb, the reads were re-called with MiXCR into one record per CDR3 protein. This table has about 180,000 distinct CDR3 sequences, about 50% appearing once. Sequenced: sorted CD4+, CD8+, or CD8+CD57+ T cells (not recorded which) from PBMCs. The receptors were gathered from a human donor with aplastic anemia.

The genes are TRBV7-3 and TRBJ1-1, with TRBD1 as a possible D gene (5 bases). Germline loops: CDR1 SGHTA, CDR2 FQGTGA. The CDR3 contains 14 residues. Trimming took 5 bases from V and 6 from J, leaving 16 bases between them. The CDR3, as DNA: TGTGCCAGCAGCACGGGACTGCTTAGGGCTGAAGCTTTCTTT. It codes for CASSTGLLRAEAFF.

The chain has TRBV25-1 and TRBJ2-7; TRBD2 might be the D (5 bases). The germline gives CDR1 MGHDK, CDR2 SYGVNS. This CDR3 contains 15 residues. Trimming removed 5 bases at V and 4 bases at J, with 18 bases between. CDR3 coding DNA: TGTGCCAGCAGTAAACCCGGGATACGATCATACGAGCAGTACTTC. It translates to CASSKPGIRSYEQYF.

The V gene is TRBV2, the J gene TRBJ1-2; the match to TRBD1 covers 11 bases. J was trimmed by 4 bases and V by 6 bases; bases with no gene match: 4. Germline CDR1 and CDR2: SNHLY and FYNNEI. The CDR3 runs 14 residues. The CDR3 DNA follows: TGTGCCAGCAGGGGACAGGGGGTTGGCTATGGCTACACCTTC. This translates into CASRGQGVGYGYTF.

J is TRBJ2-7 and V is TRBV7-6, with D hard to call. Between the trimmed V and J ends, which lost 4 bases and 1 base, there was a span of 8 bases. Germline V gene lookup returns CDR1 SGHVS and CDR2 FNYEAQ. The CDR3 is 13 amino acids. CDR3 bases: TGTGCCAGCAGCTCGCCTACATCCTACGAGCAGTACTTC. Amino acid sequence: CASSSPTSYEQYF.

This clonotype was recorded only once. A read error may account for a junction end that differs from germline. The V gene is TRBV28, the J gene TRBJ1-5; 7 nucleotides align to TRBD1. The CDR3 is made up of 14 amino acids. Germline V gives CDR1 MDHEN, CDR2 SYDVKM. CDR3 nucleotide sequence: TGTGCCAGCAGTAAGGGACAGCCGAATCAGCCCCGGCATTTT. Amino acid sequence: CASSKGQPNQPRHF.

This clonotype occurred a few times. The V call is TRBV7-9, the J call TRBJ2-7; TRBD1 aligns across 7 bases. Losses at the gene ends were 5 bases for V and 2 bases for J; bases not matched to a gene: 3. Germline V gene data show CDR1 as SEHNR and CDR2 as FQNEAQ (reference sequence). The CDR3 covers 13 residues. In DNA, the CDR3 is TGTGCCAGCAGCACGGGACAGACCTACGAGCAGTACTTC. Its protein is CASSTGQTYEQYF.

This chain links TRBV7-9 with TRBJ2-7; no definite D call. This CDR3 has 13 amino acids. Germline assignment: CDR1 SEHNR and CDR2 FQNEAQ (reference sequence). V lost 5 bases, J lost 6 bases, and 14 bases lay in between. DNA for the CDR3: TGTGCCAGCAGCCCGGGTGTATTCGGCGAGCAGTACTTC. This sequence encodes CASSPGVFGEQYF.

This clonotype was detected ten times or more. The V gene is TRBV2, the J gene TRBJ1-2; D is undetermined. This CDR3 is built from 14 residues. The V end lost 6 bases, the J end lost 2 bases, and 13 bases lay between the germline ends. Germline CDR1 SNHLY, CDR2 FYNNEI. CDR3 sequence: CASSVLVRNYGYTF. The CDR3 coding sequence is TGTGCCAGCAGCGTATTGGTGAGAAACTATGGCTACACCTTC.

The chain has TRBV6-2 or TRBV6-3 and TRBJ2-6; D may correspond to TRBD1 or TRBD2 (5 bases each). CDR1 is MNHEY, CDR2 SVGEGT, per germline. CDR3 size: 15 residues. V lost 0 bases and J 4 bases, leaving 7 bases between the germline ends. The CDR3 here is CASSYSGDGANVLTF. The CDR3 coding sequence is TGTGCCAGCAGTTACTCAGGGGACGGGGCCAACGTCCTGACTTTC.

J is TRBJ2-7 and V is TRBV19; D call uncertain. The germline gives CDR1 LNHDA, CDR2 SQIVND (reference sequence). This CDR3 comprises 14 residues. Trimming shortened V by 5 bases and J by 4 bases, and 15 bases separated the two germline ends. CDR3 bases: TGTGCCAGTAGTCCCCGGAACCCGCCATACGAGCAGTACTTC. It codes for CASSPRNPPYEQYF.

The table lists this clonotype with many counts. This rearrangement joins TRBV5-1 to TRBJ1-1; possible D gene TRBD1, 6 bases. The CDR3 spans 14 residues. V was clipped by 4 bases and J by 4 bases, with 14 bases between them. Germline CDR1 is SGHRS and CDR2 is YFSETQ. The CDR3 loop reads CASSGDNRVTEAFF. CDR3 sequence (DNA): TGCGCCAGCAGCGGGGACAACAGGGTCACTGAAGCTTTCTTT.

The CDR3, as DNA: TGTGCCACCAGCAGTCCGCCGGGGGATCAGCCCCAGCATTTT. Translation gives CATSSPPGDQPQHF. The chain joins TRBV15 to TRBJ1-5, with D tentatively TRBD1 (5 bases). The germline V gene has CDR1 LNHNV and CDR2 YYDKDF (reference sequence). Trimming stripped 3 bases from V and 5 bases from J, with 11 bases between. The CDR3 runs 14 residues.

The V call is TRBV9, the J call TRBJ1-1; weak D call: TRBD1 (6 bases). Germline loops: CDR1 SGDLS, CDR2 YYNGEE. Between the trimmed V and J ends, which lost 4 bases and 4 bases, there was a span of 23 bases. This CDR3 is built from 17 residues. This chain's CDR3 is CASSPQRGAGRGTEAFF. As DNA, the CDR3 is TGTGCCAGCAGCCCTCAAAGGGGGGCAGGGAGGGGCACTGAAGCTTTCTTT.

This clonotype was observed a few times. J is TRBJ2-5 and V is TRBV7-9; D unclear. The CDR3 runs to 12 residues. With 3 bases removed from V and 3 bases from J, the gap between germline ends came to 5 bases. CDR1 is SEHNR and CDR2 is FQNEAQ in the germline V gene (reference sequence). CDR3 sequence (DNA): TGTGCCAGCAGCTTGATGGAAGAGACCCAGTACTTC. Residues: CASSLMEETQYF.

The sample holds a few counts of this clonotype. The junction shows a germline mismatch at one end, possibly a read error. V usage is TRBV7-7 and J usage is TRBJ2-1, with D perhaps TRBD1 or TRBD2 (5 bases each). Germline V gives CDR1 SSHAT, CDR2 FNYEAQ (reference sequence). The CDR3 extends over 15 amino acids. This CDR3 reads CASSPGTTHIDEQFF. CDR3 nucleotides: TGTGCTAGCAGCCCAGGGACGACCCACATCGATGAGCAGTTCTTC. Variable domain in full (rest from reference TRBV7-7 and TRBJ2-1): GAGVSQSPRYKVTKRGQDVTLRCDPISSHATLYWYQQALGQGPEFLTYFNYEAQPDKSGLPSDRFSAERPEGSISTLTIQRTEQRDSAMYRCASSPGTTHIDEQFFGPGTRLTVL.

This clonotype was counted ten times or more. This chain links TRBV20-1 with TRBJ2-5, with 7 bases that match TRBD2. The CDR3 has 14 amino acids. The J segment lost 4 bases and the V segment lost 1 base, leaving 6 bases of the junction unmatched. The germline V gene encodes CDR1 DFQATT and CDR2 SNEGSKA (reference sequence). The CDR3 DNA is TGCAGTGCTAGAGGTTTCGGGGAGGGAGAGACCCAGTACTTC. Amino acids: CSARGFGEGETQYF.